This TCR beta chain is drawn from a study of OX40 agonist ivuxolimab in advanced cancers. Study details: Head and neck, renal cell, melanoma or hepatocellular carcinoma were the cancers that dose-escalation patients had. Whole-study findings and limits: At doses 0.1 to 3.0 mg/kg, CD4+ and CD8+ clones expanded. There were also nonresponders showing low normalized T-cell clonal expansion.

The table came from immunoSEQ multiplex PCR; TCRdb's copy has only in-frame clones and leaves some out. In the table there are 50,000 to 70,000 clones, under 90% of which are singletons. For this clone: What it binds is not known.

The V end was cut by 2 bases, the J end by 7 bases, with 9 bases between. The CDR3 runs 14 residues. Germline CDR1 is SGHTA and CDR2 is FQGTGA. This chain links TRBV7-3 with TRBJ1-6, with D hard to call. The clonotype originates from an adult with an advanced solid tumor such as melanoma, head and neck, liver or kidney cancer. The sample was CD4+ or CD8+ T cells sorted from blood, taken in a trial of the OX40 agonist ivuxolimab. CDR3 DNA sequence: TGTGCCAGCAGCTTAGGCAACAGAAATTCACCCCTCCACTTT. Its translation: CASSLGNRNSPLHF.